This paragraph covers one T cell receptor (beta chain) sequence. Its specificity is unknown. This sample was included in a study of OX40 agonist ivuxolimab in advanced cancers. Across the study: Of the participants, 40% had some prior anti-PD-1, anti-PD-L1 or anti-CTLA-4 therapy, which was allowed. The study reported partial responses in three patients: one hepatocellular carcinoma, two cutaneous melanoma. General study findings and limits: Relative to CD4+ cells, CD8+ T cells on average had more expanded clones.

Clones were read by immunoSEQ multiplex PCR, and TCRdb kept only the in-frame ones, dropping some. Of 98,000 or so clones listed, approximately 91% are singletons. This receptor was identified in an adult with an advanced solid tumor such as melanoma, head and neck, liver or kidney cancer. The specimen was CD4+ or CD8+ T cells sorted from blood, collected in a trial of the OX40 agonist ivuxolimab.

Here the CDR3 DNA reads TGTGCCAGCAGCCAAAATCAGGTTCCAGATACGCAGTATTTT. Protein: CASSQNQVPDTQYF. V usage is TRBV14 and J usage is TRBJ2-3, with D unresolved. Germline V gives CDR1 SGHDN, CDR2 FVKESK. Trimming shortened V by 2 bases and J by 4 bases, and 10 bases separated the two germline ends. This CDR3 has 14 residues.